This passage covers 19 T cell receptor beta chains from one sample sequenced in a study of cytomegalovirus exposure and HLA in healthy donors. Primers included in the PCR were 60 Vbeta and 13 Jbeta primers. The table came from immunoSEQ multiplex PCR; TCRdb's copy has only in-frame clones and leaves some out. Altogether more than 95,000 clones are present, over 75% being singletons, with the ten largest covering 5.8%. The sample consisted of PBMCs. Receptors were obtained from a man aged 55 to 70 in good health and CMV-seropositive.

The chain joins TRBV9 to TRBJ2-3; 12 bases agree with TRBD2. The germline V gene encodes CDR1 SGDLS and CDR2 YYNGEE. The V gene end was trimmed by 1 base and the J gene end by 3 bases; junction bases not matched to a gene: 9. The CDR3 sequence is 18 residues long. CDR3 protein: CASSVYWASGGVTDTQYF. The CDR3 DNA reads as TGTGCCAGCAGCGTATATTGGGCTAGCGGGGGGGTAACAGATACGCAGTATTTT. The full variable domain, in which reference TRBV9 and TRBJ2-3 provide the parts outside the CDR3, is DSGVTQTPKHLITATGQRVTLRCSPRSGDLSVYWYQQSLDQGLQFLIQYYNGEERAKGNILERFSAQQFPDLHSELNLSSLELGDSALYFCASSVYWASGGVTDTQYFGPGTRLTVL.

The chain recombines TRBV4-1 with TRBJ2-7; D is perhaps TRBD2 (6 bases). CDR1 MGHRA and CDR2 YSYEKL come from the germline V gene. This CDR3 comprises 16 residues. The germline V and J ends were trimmed by 0 bases and 3 bases, with 15 bases remaining between them. This CDR3 is CASSQDRGSRNYEQYF. CDR3 in DNA: TGCGCCAGCAGCCAAGATCGGGGGAGTAGGAACTACGAGCAGTACTTC.

The rearrangement links TRBV19 to TRBJ1-2, with D perhaps matching TRBD1 (6 bases). Trimming removed 8 bases at V and 6 bases at J, with 10 bases between. The CDR3 covers 11 residues. CDR1 is LNHDA, CDR2 SQIVND, per germline (reference sequence). In DNA form, the CDR3 reads TGTGCCAGTTCACAGGGCCATGGCTACACCTTC. Its translation: CASSQGHGYTF.

This sequence joins TRBV25-1 and TRBJ2-2; D remains unclear. This CDR3 contains 12 residues. Germline CDR1 and CDR2: MGHDK and SYGVNS. V was shortened by 7 bases and J by 1 base, with 4 bases between the two germline ends. The CDR3 spells CASTENTGELFF. CDR3 in DNA: TGTGCCAGCACAGAGAACACCGGGGAGCTGTTTTTT.

The CDR3 DNA follows: TGCGCCAGCAGCCTCCTACAGGGGAACACTGAAGCTTTCTTT. Translating gives CASSLLQGNTEAFF. V usage is TRBV4-1 and J usage is TRBJ1-1, with D perhaps TRBD1 (6 bases). Germline V gene lookup returns CDR1 MGHRA and CDR2 YSYEKL. The CDR3 totals 14 residues. Between the trimmed V and J ends, which lost 4 bases and 1 base, there was a span of 10 bases.

This clone appeared once. This chain uses TRBV5-1 with TRBJ2-7, with 12 positions matching TRBD2. J gave up 4 bases and V 4 bases, and 3 bases lay outside the gene matches. The CDR3 spans 14 residues. Germline lookup yields CDR1 SGHRS and CDR2 YFSETQ. The CDR3 protein is CASSLLAGGYEQYF. The CDR3 DNA reads as TGCGCCAGCAGCCTACTAGCGGGGGGATACGAGCAGTACTTC.

The chain recombines TRBV5-1 with TRBJ2-5, with D maybe TRBD1 (5 bases). The CDR3 is made up of 15 amino acids. Trimming removed 2 bases from V and 1 base from J, with 12 bases in between. Germline lookup yields CDR1 SGHRS and CDR2 YFSETQ. CDR3 sequence reads: CASSLPDSAQETQYF. The DNA of the CDR3 is TGCGCCAGCAGCTTACCCGACAGCGCCCAAGAGACCCAGTACTTC.

CDR3 in amino acids: CASSLPQGAGGNIQYF. DNA of the CDR3: TGTGCCAGCAGCCTCCCACAGGGGGCGGGTGGAAACATTCAGTACTTC. The genes are TRBV5-5 and TRBJ2-4, with 9 bases that match TRBD1. The CDR3 is 16 residues long. V gave up 4 bases and J gave up 6 bases; unmatched junction bases: 11. Germline CDR1 is SGHKS and CDR2 is YYEKEE (reference sequence).

In its sample, this clone was seen once. The rearrangement joins TRBV5-4 to TRBJ2-7; 8 nucleotides match TRBD2. Germline-derived CDR1 and CDR2 are SGHNT and YYREEE (reference sequence). The CDR3 is 15 amino acids. The J segment lost 1 base and the V segment lost 2 bases, leaving 5 bases of the junction unmatched. The CDR3 nucleotides are TGTGCCAGCAGCTTCGGGGGGGAGGCTTCCTACGAGCAGTACTTC. As protein: CASSFGGEASYEQYF.

There are a few counts of this clone. The chain combines TRBV4-3 with TRBJ1-5; D is undetermined. Germline-derived CDR1 and CDR2 are LGHNA and YSLEER. Trimming cost V 1 base and J 1 base, with 8 bases left between them. The CDR3 totals 15 residues. The CDR3 loop is CASSQGEWSNQPQHF. CDR3 in DNA: TGCGCCAGCAGCCAAGGGGAGTGGAGCAATCAGCCCCAGCATTTT.

The rearrangement uses TRBV19 and TRBJ2-1; TRBD1 aligns across 8 bases. The germline gives CDR1 LNHDA, CDR2 SQIVND (reference sequence). The length of the CDR3 is 16 residues. J gave up 1 base and V 0 bases, and 2 bases lay outside the gene matches. The CDR3 here is CASSIDGTGSYNEQFF. The CDR3 nucleotides read TGTGCCAGTAGTATAGATGGGACAGGATCCTACAATGAGCAGTTCTTC.

This chain joins TRBV6-1 and TRBJ2-7, with 8 bases that match TRBD1. Germline values: CDR1 MNHNS, CDR2 SASEGT. CDR3 length: 15 residues. Trimming took 3 bases from V and 11 from J; bases not matched to a gene: 15. CDR3 DNA sequence: TGTGCCAGCAGTGAGCTTACAGGGGGACCGACACGGGAGTACTTC. This gives the protein CASSELTGGPTREYF.

In this sample, this clone turned up a few times. The gene calls are TRBV6-5 and TRBJ2-4; TRBD1 is a possible D gene (6 bases). The CDR3 consists of 14 residues. V lost 5 bases and J lost 7, with 15 bases in between. Germline CDR1 and CDR2: MNHEY and SVGAGI. CDR3: CASSDLGAENIQYF. CDR3 DNA: TGTGCCAGCAGTGATCTGGGGGCGGAGAACATTCAGTACTTC.

This sequence joins TRBV19 and TRBJ1-4; D gene ambiguous. This CDR3 comprises 15 residues. The germline CDR1 and CDR2 sequences are LNHDA and SQIVND (reference sequence). Trimming took off 2 bases at V and 9 bases at J, with 16 bases between the two ends. DNA of the CDR3: TGTGCCAGTAGTATACCCACCGGGGTACTCAAAAAACTGTTTTTT. Protein: CASSIPTGVLKKLFF.

The V and J genes are TRBV5-1 and TRBJ1-2; 7 nucleotides match TRBD1. The germline V gene encodes CDR1 SGHRS and CDR2 YFSETQ. The CDR3 covers 15 residues. Losses at the gene ends were 4 bases for V and 1 base for J; bases not matched to a gene: 7. DNA of the CDR3: TGCGCCAGCAGCCTGGGCGACAGGGTTAACTATGGCTACACCTTC. Translating gives CASSLGDRVNYGYTF.

The chain recombines TRBV28 with TRBJ2-5, with D tentatively TRBD2 (5 bases). Germline V gene data show CDR1 as MDHEN and CDR2 as SYDVKM. The CDR3 consists of 16 residues. V gave up 1 base and J gave up 5 bases, with 17 bases separating them. CDR3 region: CASSLSRTRWEETQYF. CDR3 DNA: TGTGCCAGCAGTTTATCCAGGACCCGATGGGAGGAGACCCAGTACTTC.

This clone was observed a handful of times. The V and J genes are TRBV6-5 and TRBJ2-7, with 9 positions matching TRBD1. Germline loops: CDR1 MNHEY, CDR2 SVGAGI. This CDR3 comprises 14 residues. After removal of 5 bases from V and 4 bases from J, the junction contained 6 bases not matched to a gene. The CDR3 coding sequence is TGTGCCAGCAGTCGTACAGGGGGCGTTTACGAGCAGTACTTC. This gives the protein CASSRTGGVYEQYF.

The V call is TRBV15, the J call TRBJ1-5, with 10 bases that match TRBD1. V shed 5 bases, J shed 5 bases, and the junction held 6 bases outside the gene matches. Germline V CDR1 and CDR2: LNHNV, YYDKDF (reference sequence). CDR3 size: 15 residues. Written as DNA, the CDR3 is TGTGCCACCAGCGGTTCCGGGACAGGGGATCAGCCCCAGCATTTT. Translated, it gives CATSGSGTGDQPQHF.

The V call is TRBV6-6, the J call TRBJ2-1; 9 bases are shared with TRBD2. The CDR3 has 16 residues. Trimming removed 6 bases from V and 9 bases from J; junction bases left unmatched: 15. Germline V gene lookup returns CDR1 MNHNY and CDR2 SVGAGI (reference sequence). This CDR3 reads CASSPRDVVAGAEQFF. The DNA for the CDR3 is TGTGCCAGCAGCCCTCGTGATGTGGTAGCGGGGGCTGAGCAGTTCTTC.